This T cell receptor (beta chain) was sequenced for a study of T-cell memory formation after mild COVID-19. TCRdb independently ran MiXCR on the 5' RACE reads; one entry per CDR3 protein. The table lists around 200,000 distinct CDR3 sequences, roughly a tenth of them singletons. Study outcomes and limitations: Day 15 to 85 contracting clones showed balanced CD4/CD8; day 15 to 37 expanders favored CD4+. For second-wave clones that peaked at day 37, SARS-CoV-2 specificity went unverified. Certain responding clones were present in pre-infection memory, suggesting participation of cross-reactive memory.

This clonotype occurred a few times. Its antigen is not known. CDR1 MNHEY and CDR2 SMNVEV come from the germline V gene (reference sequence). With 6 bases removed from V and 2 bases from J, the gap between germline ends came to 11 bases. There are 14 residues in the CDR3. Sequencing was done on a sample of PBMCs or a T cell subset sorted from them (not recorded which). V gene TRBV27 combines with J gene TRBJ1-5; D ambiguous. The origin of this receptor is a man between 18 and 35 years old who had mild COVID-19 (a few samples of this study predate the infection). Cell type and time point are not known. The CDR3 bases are TGTGCCAGCAGCCCGTTGGGTGGCAATCAGCCCCAGCATTTT. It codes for CASSPLGGNQPQHF.